Included here is one T cell receptor beta chain sequence, with context. PCR was run on genomic DNA. Amplification of the beta chain CDR3 used 30 forward and 13 reverse multiplex primers. A single record per CDR3 protein comes from TCRdb applying MiXCR to the multiplex PCR reads. Of under 300,000 distinct CDR3 sequences listed, around 50% were seen once; the top ten hold roughly 13%. The sample comes from a study of type 1 and type 2 diabetes patients. Study context: CD4+ or CD8+ T cells were positively selected from PBMCs with microbeads. Across the study, fewer than 20,000,000 paired-end reads were produced.

The clonotype was recovered from a man aged 18 to 29 with type 2 diabetes. The sample taken for sequencing was peripheral blood mononuclear cells (PBMCs).

The CDR3 DNA sequence: TGTGCCAGTAGTCACGGTGTGAACACCGGGGAGCTGTTTTTT. It is translated as CASSHGVNTGELFF. This rearrangement joins TRBV19 to TRBJ2-2; D is uncertain. This CDR3 contains 14 residues. CDR1 is LNHDA and CDR2 is SQIVND in the germline V gene (reference sequence). The germline V and J ends were trimmed by 5 bases and 1 base, with 8 bases remaining between them.